Below, 2 T cell receptor beta chains from the same sample are listed, as sequenced in a study of cytomegalovirus exposure and HLA in healthy donors. Researchers ran the PCR with 60 Vbeta and 13 Jbeta primers. The data were produced by immunoSEQ multiplex PCR, yet TCRdb's version contains in-frame clones alone and is incomplete. The sample carries over 150,000 clones, 84% recorded once. The sequencing input was PBMCs. These receptors originate from a man younger than 35 in good health and CMV-seronegative.

This chain joins TRBV9 and TRBJ2-7; D not certain. V was shortened by 3 bases and J by 4 bases, with 14 bases between the two germline ends. Germline CDR1 is SGDLS and CDR2 is YYNGEE. The CDR3 is 14 amino acids. In DNA, the CDR3 is TGTGCCAGCAGCGCAGACTCGATGCCTTACGAGCAGTACTTC. This gives the protein CASSADSMPYEQYF.

This clone has only one observation. The chain uses TRBV7-9 and TRBJ2-5, with TRBD1 as a possible D gene (6 bases). This CDR3 has 12 residues. CDR1 and CDR2 from the germline V gene are SEHNR and FQNEAQ (reference sequence). Trimming pared 5 bases from V and 6 bases from J, leaving 10 bases between. The CDR3 reads CASSPDRKTQYF. The CDR3 DNA is TGTGCCAGCAGCCCGGACAGAAAGACCCAGTACTTC.